The 18 T cell receptor beta chains below come from one sample, sequenced in a study of T cells in Graves' hyperthyroidism and ophthalmopathy. RNA transcripts served as the template for amplifying TCR beta CDR3 regions. The TCR CDR3 first-round RT-PCR relied on the HTBI primer set. Via MiXCR, TCRdb re-called the multiplex PCR reads, giving one row per CDR3 protein. The data hold roughly 660,000 distinct CDR3 sequences, with 15% to 20% observed a single time. The sequenced sample was blood. These receptors came from a man aged 50 or older with Graves' hyperthyroidism.

There are many counts of this clonotype. The chain has TRBV19 and TRBJ1-2, with D tentatively TRBD1 (6 bases). Trimming removed 6 bases at V and 1 base at J, with 15 bases between. Germline V gene sequence: CDR1 LNHDA, CDR2 SQIVND (reference sequence). CDR3 length equals 15 residues. CDR3 sequence: CASRDQGYGNYGYTF. The CDR3 nucleotides read TGTGCCAGTAGAGACCAGGGGTATGGTAACTATGGCTACACCTTC.

This clonotype has a handful of counts. The chain links TRBV27 to TRBJ2-7; 13 bases are a match to TRBD2. Unmatched junction bases numbered 4, after V lost 2 bases and J lost 3 bases. Germline-derived CDR1 and CDR2 are MNHEY and SMNVEV (reference sequence). CDR3 length: 16 residues. The DNA for the CDR3 is TGTGCCAGCAGTTTAAGGGGACTAGCGGGGTACTACGAGCAGTACTTC. Translated: CASSLRGLAGYYEQYF.

The chain links TRBV18 to TRBJ1-1, with D uncertain. Germline V gene lookup returns CDR1 KGHSH and CDR2 LQKENI. The CDR3 spans 16 residues. V was shortened by 3 bases and J by 5 bases, with 19 bases between the two germline ends. CDR3 DNA sequence: TGTGCCAGCTCACCCTTTTATGGAGGACCCAAAACTGAAGCTTTCTTT. Translated, it gives CASSPFYGGPKTEAFF.

The chain joins TRBV20-1 to TRBJ2-7, with D possibly matching TRBD2 (6 bases). V was shortened by 6 bases and J by 1 base, with 10 bases between the two germline ends. The CDR3 consists of 12 residues. Germline CDR1 reads DFQATT; CDR2 reads SNEGSKA (reference sequence). The CDR3: CSATGLSYEQYF. CDR3 DNA sequence: TGCAGTGCAACGGGACTTTCCTACGAGCAGTACTTC.

The chain carries TRBV4-1 and TRBJ1-4; D may be TRBD1 (6 bases). Germline assignment: CDR1 MGHRA and CDR2 YSYEKL. CDR3 length: 15 residues. V lost 6 bases, J lost 3 bases, and 14 bases lay in between. The CDR3 protein is CASRFRQAANEKLFF. The CDR3 DNA reads as TGCGCCAGCAGATTTCGACAGGCCGCTAATGAAAAACTGTTTTTT.

This clonotype has just a few counts. The chain is built from TRBV6-1 and TRBJ2-2; 14 nucleotides match TRBD2. The J segment lost 5 bases and the V segment lost 5 bases, leaving 7 bases of the junction unmatched. The CDR3 spans 17 residues. The germline V gene encodes CDR1 MNHNS and CDR2 SASEGT. CDR3: CASSYPGLAGATGELFF. For the CDR3, the DNA is TGTGCCAGCAGTTACCCGGGACTAGCGGGAGCGACCGGGGAGCTGTTTTTT.

The J gene is TRBJ1-3, the V gene TRBV9, with D possibly being TRBD1 (6 bases). CDR3 length equals 17 residues. The germline V and J ends were trimmed by 3 bases and 2 bases, with 18 bases remaining between them. The germline V gene has CDR1 SGDLS and CDR2 YYNGEE. The CDR3 DNA sequence: TGTGCCAGCAGCGCAGGGACACCGGGCTATACTGGAAACACCATATATTTT. It is translated as CASSAGTPGYTGNTIYF.

This clonotype was recorded at least ten times. This chain joins TRBV11-3 and TRBJ2-2; D is possibly TRBD1 or TRBD2 (5 bases each). Germline V CDR1 and CDR2: SGHNT, YENEEA. The CDR3 has 17 residues. With 0 bases removed from V and 0 bases from J, the gap between germline ends came to 11 bases. The CDR3 loop reads CASSLDNWDANTGELFF. CDR3 coding DNA: TGTGCCAGCAGCTTAGATAACTGGGACGCGAACACCGGGGAGCTGTTTTTT.

In this sample, this clonotype turned up many times. The chain uses TRBV2 and TRBJ2-5, with D unresolved. Trimming shortened V by 8 bases and J by 2 bases, and 9 bases separated the two germline ends. Looked up from germline, CDR1 is SNHLY and CDR2 is FYNNEI. This CDR3 has 12 residues. The CDR3 protein is CASYDQQETQYF. The DNA for the CDR3 is TGTGCCAGCTATGACCAACAAGAGACCCAGTACTTC.

Regarding this clonotype: A much larger clone differs from this one at a single base, so this may be a read error. V and J are TRBV20-1 and TRBJ2-3; 14 nucleotides line up with TRBD2. From germline, CDR1 is DFQATT and CDR2 SNEGSKA (reference sequence). The CDR3 has 17 residues. The V gene end was trimmed by 7 bases and the J gene end by 3 bases; junction bases not matched to a gene: 12. This chain's CDR3 is CSGKGLAGVGMTDTQYF. CDR3 nucleotides: TGCAGTGGTAAGGGACTAGCGGGAGTCGGAATGACAGATACGCAGTATTTT.

This clonotype was counted at least ten times. The chain links TRBV29-1 to TRBJ2-3; 13 bases match TRBD2. This CDR3 comprises 15 residues. Germline-derived CDR1 and CDR2 are SQVTM and ANQGSEA. The J segment lost 9 bases and the V segment lost 3 bases, leaving 9 bases of the junction unmatched. CDR3 nucleotides: TGCAGCGTTGAGGGGCTGGGACTAGCGGGACCCACGCAGTATTTT. Its translation: CSVEGLGLAGPTQYF.

This clonotype was seen repeatedly, ten times or more. The V gene is TRBV28, the J gene TRBJ1-5, with 7 bases that match TRBD1. CDR1 is MDHEN and CDR2 is SYDVKM in the germline V gene. V shed 2 bases and J 4 bases; nucleotides not matched to a gene: 2. The CDR3 runs to 14 residues. The chain's CDR3 is CASSLRRGNQPQHF. CDR3 nucleotide sequence: TGTGCCAGCAGTTTACGCAGGGGGAATCAGCCCCAGCATTTT.

For this clonotype: An end of the junction does not agree with germline; a read error may underlie this. The chain links TRBV20-1 to TRBJ1-6; D remains unclear. Germline V CDR1 and CDR2: DFQATT, SNEGSKA (reference sequence). The length of the CDR3 is 16 residues. This chain's CDR3 is CSARVGGSSFNSPLHF. The CDR3 DNA is TGCAGTGCTAGAGTGGGCGGGTCCTCCTTTAATTCACCCCTCCACTTT.

This clonotype was seen many times. J is TRBJ2-1 and V is TRBV11-2, with 7 bases aligning to TRBD2. The CDR3 has 16 amino acids. V was clipped by 4 bases and J by 1 base; unmatched bases: 7. The germline gives CDR1 SGHAT, CDR2 FQNNGV. CDR3 loop: CASSYALAESYNEQFF. CDR3 bases: TGTGCCAGCAGCTACGCCCTAGCGGAGTCCTACAATGAGCAGTTCTTC. Using reference TRBV11-2 and TRBJ2-1 for the parts outside the CDR3, the full variable domain is EAGVAQSPRYKIIEKRQSVAFWCNPISGHATLYWYQQILGQGPKLLIQFQNNGVVDDSQLPKDRFSAERLKGVDSTLKIQPAKLEDSAVYLCASSYALAESYNEQFFGPGTRLTVL.

In this sample, this clonotype turned up many times. The chain employs TRBV12-3 or TRBV12-4 and TRBJ2-7, with D perhaps being TRBD1 or TRBD2 (5 bases each). The V gene lost 5 bases and the J gene lost 2 bases, with 16 bases spanning the gap. The CDR3 is 15 amino acids. CDR3 DNA: TGTGCCAGCAGTGGCCCAGGGACGGATCCCTACGAGCAGTACTTC. It specifies CASSGPGTDPYEQYF.

The J gene is TRBJ2-6, the V gene TRBV5-1; 11 nucleotides agree with TRBD1. CDR1 is SGHRS, CDR2 YFSETQ, per germline. V lost 4 bases to trimming and J lost 6 bases; unmatched junction nucleotides: 15. CDR3 length equals 19 residues. The CDR3 nucleotides read TGCGCCAGCAGCCCTTTGGGGACAGGGGGGAATTCCAAGGCCAACGTCCTGACTTTC. It yields the protein CASSPLGTGGNSKANVLTF.

The V gene is TRBV7-9, the J gene TRBJ2-1; 13 bases agree with TRBD2. The V gene end was trimmed by 5 bases and the J gene end by 6 bases; junction bases not matched to a gene: 13. The CDR3 totals 18 residues. Germline V gene data show CDR1 as SEHNR and CDR2 as FQNEAQ (reference sequence). CDR3 protein: CASSARTSGRRGRNEQFF. The CDR3 DNA reads as TGTGCCAGCAGCGCCCGGACTAGCGGGAGAAGAGGGCGCAATGAGCAGTTCTTC.

CDR3 coding DNA: TGTGCCAGCATCGGCAGAAATTCACCCCTCCACTTT. The encoded protein is CASIGRNSPLHF. The rearrangement joins TRBV6-5 to TRBJ1-6, with D uncertain. Trimming cost V 7 bases and J 7 bases, with 8 bases left between them. CDR1 and CDR2 from the germline V gene are MNHEY and SVGAGI. The CDR3 is 12 residues long.